This T cell receptor beta chain emerged from a study of technical replicates of blood from a few donors. The germline V and J ends were trimmed by 1 base and 0 bases, with 16 bases remaining between them. There are 17 residues in the CDR3. Germline CDR1 reads SGHAT; CDR2 reads FQNNGV. Method: immunoSEQ multiplex PCR; TCRdb's copy keeps in-frame clones and lacks some. The sample has tens of thousands of clones; 90% to 95% are singletons. The receptor was isolated from a human donor in good health. The gene calls are TRBV11-2 and TRBJ2-7, with D uncertain. The sequenced material came from T cells isolated from PBMCs. In DNA, the CDR3 is TGTGCCAGCAGCTTAGGTATCAGCGCCCTTCTCTCCTACGAGCAGTACTTC. It is translated as CASSLGISALLSYEQYF.